The following is a T cell receptor (beta chain) sequence with its context. These data belong to a study of cytotoxic CD8 clonotypes in ibrutinib-treated CLL. Overall study context: Response sampling occurred after a median 12 months of treatment (range 6 to 36).

The CDR3 is made up of 15 amino acids. The junction had 7 bases not matched to a gene; V was cut back by 4 bases and J by 2 bases. Germline-derived CDR1 and CDR2 are SGHRS and YFSETQ. Target depth was 1 in 200,000 to 1 in 1 million T cells, about 10x per clonotype. The method was immunoSEQ multiplex PCR; TCRdb's version includes in-frame clones alone and lacks a portion of them. The table lists roughly 130,000 clones, around 90% of them singletons, with 10% to 12% in the top ten. The clonotype comes from a human donor with chronic lymphocytic leukemia. Sample: PBMCs, taken after 12 months of ibrutinib treatment. The V gene is TRBV5-1, the J gene TRBJ2-5, with 8 bases fitting TRBD1. The CDR3 sequence: CASSLDREDQETQYF. CDR3 sequence (DNA): TGCGCCAGCAGCCTGGACAGGGAAGATCAAGAGACCCAGTACTTC.